The 3 T cell receptor beta chains below come from one sample, sequenced in a study of blood T cells in healthy people across ages. It was with a sample-barcoded 5' primer and a J-beta primer mix that a second PCR of roughly 7 to 12 cycles was run. TCRdb re-derived calls from the 5' RACE reads in MiXCR, one entry per CDR3 protein. The repertoire includes fewer than 600,000 distinct CDR3 sequences, around 27% of them detected once, and 3% to 4.5% sits in the top ten. This same sample was also taken into another study, of T cells of mothers and their children.

The material sequenced was blood. The receptor set was obtained from a boy between 2 and 10 years old in good health.

This clonotype has a handful of counts. The V call is TRBV12-3 or TRBV12-4, the J call TRBJ1-6; 9 nucleotides match TRBD1. CDR3 size: 15 residues. The V and J ends lost 5 bases and 5 bases, in that order; junction bases with no gene match: 4. CDR3 loop: CASSPDRGNNSPLHF. The DNA of the CDR3 is TGTGCCAGCAGTCCTGACAGGGGGAATAATTCACCCCTCCACTTT.

In its sample, this clonotype was seen a few times. V usage is TRBV30 and J usage is TRBJ1-2, with TRBD1 matching over 8 bases. With 4 bases clipped from V and 7 bases from J, the junction kept 11 bases outside the gene matches. Germline CDR1 and CDR2: GTSNPN and SVGIG (reference sequence). The CDR3 is 14 residues long. As DNA, the CDR3 is TGTGCCTGGAAACCCCCGGACAGGGTTCGTGGCTACACCTTC. Translated: CAWKPPDRVRGYTF.

The rearrangement uses TRBV12-3 or TRBV12-4 and TRBJ2-1; TRBD2 agrees at 8 bases. Trimming at V came to 3 bases and at J to 1 base, leaving 5 bases not matched to a gene. The CDR3 extends over 16 amino acids. CDR3: CASSFSGGFSYNEQFF. The CDR3 region has the DNA TGTGCCAGCAGTTTCAGCGGGGGTTTTTCCTACAATGAGCAGTTCTTC.